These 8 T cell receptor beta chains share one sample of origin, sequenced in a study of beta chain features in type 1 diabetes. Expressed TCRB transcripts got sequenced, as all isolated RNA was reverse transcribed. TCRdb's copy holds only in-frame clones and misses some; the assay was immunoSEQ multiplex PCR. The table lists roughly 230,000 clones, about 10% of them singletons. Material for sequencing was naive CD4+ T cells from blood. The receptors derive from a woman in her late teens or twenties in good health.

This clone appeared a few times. CDR3 bases: TGTGCCATCAGTGAGTCGCGGGGGGGAGTAGATACGCAGTATTTT. This gives the protein CAISESRGGVDTQYF. The chain carries TRBV10-3 and TRBJ2-3; 9 nucleotides align to TRBD2. Trimming removed 0 bases from V and 5 bases from J; junction bases left unmatched: 3. CDR1 and CDR2 (germline): ENHRY, SYGVKD. The CDR3 extends over 15 amino acids.

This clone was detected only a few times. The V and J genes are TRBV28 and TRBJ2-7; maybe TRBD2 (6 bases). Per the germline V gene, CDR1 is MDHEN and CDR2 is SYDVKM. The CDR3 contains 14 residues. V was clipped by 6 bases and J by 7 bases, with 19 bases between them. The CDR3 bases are TGTGCCAGCAGCGCCACCGGGACTCGGCTTGAGCAGTACTTC. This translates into CASSATGTRLEQYF.

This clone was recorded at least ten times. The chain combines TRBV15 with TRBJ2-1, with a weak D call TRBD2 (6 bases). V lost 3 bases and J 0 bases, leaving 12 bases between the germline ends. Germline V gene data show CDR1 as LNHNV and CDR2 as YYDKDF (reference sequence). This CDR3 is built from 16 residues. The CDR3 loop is CATSRDYQSSYNEQFF. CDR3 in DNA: TGTGCCACCAGCAGGGACTACCAGAGCTCCTACAATGAGCAGTTCTTC.

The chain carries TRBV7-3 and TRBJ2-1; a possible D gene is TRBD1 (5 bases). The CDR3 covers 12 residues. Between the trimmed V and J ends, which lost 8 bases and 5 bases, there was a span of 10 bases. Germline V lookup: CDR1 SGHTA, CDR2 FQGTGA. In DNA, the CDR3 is TGTGCCAGCGTCTGGGGCCACAATGAGCAGTTCTTC. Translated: CASVWGHNEQFF.

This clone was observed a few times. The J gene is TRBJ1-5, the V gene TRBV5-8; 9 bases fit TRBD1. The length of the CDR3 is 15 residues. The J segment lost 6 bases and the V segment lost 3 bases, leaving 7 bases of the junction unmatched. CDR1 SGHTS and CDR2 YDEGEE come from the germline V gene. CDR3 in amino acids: CASSWDRAGVQPQHF. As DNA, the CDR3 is TGTGCCAGCAGCTGGGACAGGGCGGGAGTTCAGCCCCAGCATTTT.

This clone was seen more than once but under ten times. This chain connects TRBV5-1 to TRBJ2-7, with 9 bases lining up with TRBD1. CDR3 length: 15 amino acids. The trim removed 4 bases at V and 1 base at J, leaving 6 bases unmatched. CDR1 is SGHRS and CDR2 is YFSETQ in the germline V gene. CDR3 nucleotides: TGCGCCAGCAGCCCGAGGACAGGGGCATCCTACGAGCAGTACTTC. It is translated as CASSPRTGASYEQYF.

CDR3 in DNA: TGTGCCATCAGTGATAGGGGAACCCCCTACGAGCAGTACTTC. Its protein product is CAISDRGTPYEQYF. This chain links TRBV10-3 with TRBJ2-7; TRBD1 might be the D (5 bases). Germline-derived CDR1 and CDR2 are ENHRY and SYGVKD. This CDR3 region has 14 residues. V lost 3 bases and J 2 bases, leaving 11 bases between the germline ends.

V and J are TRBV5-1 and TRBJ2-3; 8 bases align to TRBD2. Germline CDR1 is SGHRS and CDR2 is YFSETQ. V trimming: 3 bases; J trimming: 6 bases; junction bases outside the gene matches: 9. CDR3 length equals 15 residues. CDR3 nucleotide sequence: TGCGCCAGCAGCTCCCTGACTAGCGTGAGGGATACGCAGTATTTT. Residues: CASSSLTSVRDTQYF.